The 20 T cell receptor beta chains reported below all come from one sample, sequenced in a study of blood T cell repertoires in COVID-19. Sequencing was performed with immunoSEQ multiplex PCR; in TCRdb, only in-frame clones are kept and a portion is missing. This table has 25,000 to 35,000 clones, 85% to 90% appearing once. The sample comprised peripheral blood. These receptors originate from a human donor in a cohort sampled during active COVID-19. The donor label of this sample is uncertain.

The J gene is TRBJ2-7, the V gene TRBV11-2; 10 bases fit TRBD2. The V and J ends lost 6 bases and 1 base, in that order; junction bases with no gene match: 3. Germline V gives CDR1 SGHAT, CDR2 FQNNGV. The CDR3 covers 14 residues. CDR3 residues: CASSLAGESYEQYF. The CDR3 coding sequence is TGTGCCAGCAGTCTAGCGGGAGAATCCTACGAGCAGTACTTC.

In its sample, this clone was seen once. The rearrangement links TRBV5-1 to TRBJ1-3, with a tentative D call TRBD1 (6 bases). V lost 3 bases, J lost 1 base, and 14 bases lay in between. The CDR3 loop spans 16 amino acids. CDR1 and CDR2 (germline): SGHRS, YFSETQ. CDR3: CASSSSDRRSGNTIYF. DNA for the CDR3: TGCGCCAGCAGCTCCTCAGACAGGAGATCTGGAAACACCATATATTTT.

This clone was counted once. The rearrangement joins TRBV5-1 to TRBJ2-7; D unclear. The germline V gene encodes CDR1 SGHRS and CDR2 YFSETQ. V lost 0 bases and J 3 bases, leaving 7 bases between the germline ends. The CDR3 contains 13 residues. Here the CDR3 DNA reads TGCGCCAGCAGCTTGGACCAGATCTACGAGCAGTACTTC. It specifies CASSLDQIYEQYF.

This clone came up once. The chain combines TRBV28 with TRBJ1-2; the D gene is possibly TRBD1 (6 bases). The CDR3 is 16 residues long. Trimming stripped 3 bases from V and 4 bases from J, with 18 bases between. Germline loops: CDR1 MDHEN, CDR2 SYDVKM. CDR3 coding DNA: TGTGCCAGCAGTTTTGGGGGCGGCCGCCGCGGCTATGGCTACACCTTC. It encodes CASSFGGGRRGYGYTF.

This clone has only one observation. V and J are TRBV19 and TRBJ2-7, with 8 bases fitting TRBD1. The germline gives CDR1 LNHDA, CDR2 SQIVND (reference sequence). V was pared by 7 bases and J by 4 bases, with 9 bases of the junction left unmatched. This CDR3 contains 14 residues. The CDR3 nucleotides read TGTGCCAGTATGTCACAGGGGGAAAAATACGAGCAGTACTTC. Translating it yields CASMSQGEKYEQYF. The full variable domain, completed using reference TRBV19 and TRBJ2-7, is DGGITQSPKYLFRKEGQNVTLSCEQNLNHDAMYWYRQDPGQGLRLIYYSQIVNDFQKGDIAEGYSVSREKKESFPLTVTSAQKNPTAFYLCASMSQGEKYEQYFGPGTRLTVT.

This clone was seen just once. The chain couples TRBV12-2 to TRBJ1-2; the listed D gene, TRBD1, was not tested against the DNA. TRBV12-2 is a pseudogene locus. CDR3 size: 15 residues. The CDR3: CASRPDRGQYYGYTF. Here the CDR3 DNA reads TGTGCAAGTCGCCCAGACAGGGGTCAGTACTATGGCTACACCTTC.

The chain employs TRBV7-8 and TRBJ2-1, with 8 bases fitting TRBD1. Trimming removed 2 bases from V and 7 bases from J; junction bases left unmatched: 10. The CDR3 spans 16 residues. CDR1 is SGHVS, CDR2 FQNEAQ, per germline. The CDR3 spells CASSLLTGGITNEQFF. The CDR3 DNA reads as TGTGCCAGCAGCTTACTTACAGGGGGAATCACGAATGAGCAGTTCTTC.

The chain recombines TRBV5-1 with TRBJ2-3, with D perhaps matching TRBD1 (6 bases). The CDR3 is 14 residues long. Per the germline V gene, CDR1 is SGHRS and CDR2 is YFSETQ. Trimming shortened V by 5 bases and J by 4 bases, and 14 bases separated the two germline ends. In DNA form, the CDR3 reads TGCGCCAGCAGAATCCAGGGGCTGCCAGATACGCAGTATTTT. Residues: CASRIQGLPDTQYF.

The V gene is TRBV6-6, the J gene TRBJ2-3; D may be TRBD1 (5 bases). Germline assignment: CDR1 MNHNY and CDR2 SVGAGI (reference sequence). CDR3 length equals 15 residues. V lost 2 bases to trimming and J lost 3 bases, with 12 bases between them. The CDR3 spells CASSYVQGSTDTQYF. The CDR3 DNA reads TGTGCCAGCAGTTACGTTCAGGGTAGTACAGATACGCAGTATTTT.

The V gene is TRBV6-5, the J gene TRBJ1-5; 8 bases match TRBD1. Germline trimming cut 6 bases from V and 4 bases from J; bases unmatched to any gene: 8. CDR1 is MNHEY, CDR2 SVGAGI, per germline. The CDR3 consists of 15 residues. CDR3 residues: CASSPTGVSNQPQHF. The CDR3 region has the DNA TGTGCCAGCAGCCCGACAGGGGTCAGTAATCAGCCCCAGCATTTT.

The chain carries TRBV7-2 and TRBJ1-2, with TRBD1 identical over 8 bases. The CDR3 is 12 amino acids. Germline CDR1 and CDR2: SGHTA and FQGNSA. Germline trimming cut 4 bases from V and 8 bases from J; bases unmatched to any gene: 3. CDR3 sequence reads: CASSSRGRGYTF. CDR3 coding DNA: TGTGCCAGCAGCTCCAGGGGGCGCGGCTACACCTTC. The whole variable domain, remainder taken from reference TRBV7-2 and TRBJ1-2, is GAGVSQSPSNKVTEKGKDVELRCDPISGHTALYWYRQSLGQGLEFLIYFQGNSAPDKSGLPSDRFSAERTGGSVSTLTIQRTQQEDSAVYLCASSSRGRGYTFGSGTRLTVV.

This clone has only one observation. This chain links TRBV12-3 or TRBV12-4 with TRBJ1-1; TRBD1 is a possible D gene (5 bases). CDR3 length: 13 amino acids. V lost 3 bases and J 5 bases, leaving 10 bases between the germline ends. CDR3 sequence: CASSFNRKTEAFF. The DNA for the CDR3 is TGTGCCAGCAGTTTTAACAGGAAGACTGAAGCTTTCTTT.

The chain links TRBV7-9 to TRBJ1-3; a possible D gene is TRBD1 (5 bases). The germline V and J ends were trimmed by 5 bases and 7 bases, with 12 bases remaining between them. Germline CDR1 and CDR2: SEHNR and FQNEAQ (reference sequence). The CDR3 sequence is 13 residues long. Written as DNA, the CDR3 is TGTGCCAGCAGCACGCGGGACGTTAACACCATATATTTT. It is translated as CASSTRDVNTIYF. Variable domain in full (rest from reference TRBV7-9 and TRBJ1-3): DTGVSQNPRHKITKRGQNVTFRCDPISEHNRLYWYRQTLGQGPEFLTYFQNEAQLEKSRLLSDRFSAERPKGSFSTLEIQRTEQGDSAMYLCASSTRDVNTIYFGEGSWLTVV.

The chain uses TRBV30 and TRBJ1-4; no definite D call. CDR1 is GTSNPN and CDR2 is SVGIG in the germline V gene (reference sequence). The ends were cut back, 4 bases at V and 0 bases at J, with 12 bases in the middle. This CDR3 contains 15 residues. The CDR3 reads CAWKLGSSTNEKLFF. CDR3 sequence (DNA): TGTGCCTGGAAATTGGGCAGTTCAACTAATGAAAAACTGTTTTTT.

This clone was seen a single time. CDR3 nucleotide sequence: TGTGCCAGCAGTTACTCGACAGGTGAGCAGTTCTTC. It yields the protein CASSYSTGEQFF. The gene calls are TRBV6-2 or TRBV6-3 and TRBJ2-1, with a possible D match to TRBD1 (6 bases). Trimming took off 0 bases at V and 9 bases at J, with 6 bases between the two ends. The CDR3 is 12 amino acids. The germline V gene encodes CDR1 MNHEY and CDR2 SVGEGT.

This chain connects TRBV5-4 to TRBJ1-6; D is possibly TRBD1 (5 bases). Germline values: CDR1 SGHNT, CDR2 YYREEE (reference sequence). The CDR3 contains 14 residues. The V end was cut by 1 base, the J end by 10 bases, with 12 bases between. The CDR3 DNA follows: TGTGCCAGCAGCTTGCAGGGAATCGAATCACCCCTCCACTTT. Its translation is CASSLQGIESPLHF. The whole variable domain, filled in from reference TRBV5-4 and TRBJ1-6, reads ETGVTQSPTHLIKTRGQQVTLRCSSQSGHNTVSWYQQALGQGPQFIFQYYREEENGRGNFPPRFSGLQFPNYSSELNVNALELDDSALYLCASSLQGIESPLHFGNGTRLTVT.

The V gene is TRBV6-5, the J gene TRBJ2-1, with 12 nucleotides matching TRBD2. Germline-derived CDR1 and CDR2 are MNHEY and SVGAGI. The CDR3 covers 15 residues. The trim removed 8 bases at V and 4 bases at J, leaving 6 bases unmatched. The CDR3 region has the DNA TGTGCCAGCCGACTAGCGGGAGTGGAGTACAATGAGCAGTTCTTC. Its protein product is CASRLAGVEYNEQFF.

This clone was picked up one time. The chain has TRBV28 and TRBJ1-1; 8 bases map to TRBD1. Germline CDR1 and CDR2: MDHEN and SYDVKM. This CDR3 region has 12 residues. The V segment lost 7 bases and the J segment 11 bases; nucleotides outside the gene matches: 9. CDR3 amino acids: CASTLETGGAFF. As DNA, the CDR3 is TGTGCCAGCACCCTGGAAACAGGGGGTGCTTTCTTT.

V and J are TRBV27 and TRBJ2-1; 8 nucleotides agree with TRBD2. The V segment lost 2 bases and the J segment 8 bases; nucleotides outside the gene matches: 5. In germline, CDR1 is MNHEY, CDR2 SMNVEV (reference sequence). This CDR3 comprises 14 residues. For the CDR3, the DNA is TGTGCCAGCAGTTTAATCGGGGGGGCGTATGAGCAGTTCTTC. Protein product: CASSLIGGAYEQFF.

Here the CDR3 reads CAITGQSDSPLHF. The DNA of the CDR3 is TGTGCCATCACGGGACAGTCAGATTCACCCCTCCACTTT. This chain uses TRBV10-3 with TRBJ1-6; 7 bases line up with TRBD1. This CDR3 comprises 13 residues. Germline CDR1 ENHRY, CDR2 SYGVKD. Losses at the gene ends were 7 bases for V and 8 bases for J; bases not matched to a gene: 5.